Listed below are T cell receptor beta chains from one sample, sequenced in a study of radiation and T cells in renal cell carcinoma. Only in-frame clones appear in the TCRdb table, and some are missing; sequencing was by immunoSEQ multiplex PCR. The sample includes about 9,200 clones, about 59% of them seen just once. Sample: tumor tissue, taken from a patient whose treatment included radiotherapy and nephrectomy. Every receptor here comes from a man in his sixties with renal cell carcinoma. Each CDR3 is given with its conserved first and last residue. Each record gives: J gene, V gene, D gene, clone size, CDR3 DNA, CDR3 protein. The D gene is left open where the match is weak. The size entry is marked missing in some rows and otherwise reads once, few, many or a size class.

>TRBJ2-7|TRBV7-2|TRBD2|-
TGTGCCAGCAGCCTGACTAGCGGGAGTACCGAGCAGTACTTC
CASSLTSGSTEQYF
>TRBJ1-2|TRBV7-3|-|-
TGTGCCAGCAGCTTAACTTCCGACTATGGCTACACCTTC
CASSLTSDYGYTF
>TRBJ1-1|TRBV5-1|-|-
TGCGCCAGCAGCGAGGTCCTCATGAACACTGAAGCTTTCTTT
CASSEVLMNTEAFF
>TRBJ2-5|TRBV7-2|TRBD2|-
TGTGCCAGCAGCGGGACTAGCGGGAATGTGTGGGAGACCCAGTACTTC
CASSGTSGNVWETQYF
>TRBJ2-7|TRBV4-1|-|few
TGCGCCAGCAGCCAAGATAGGCAGGGGAGGTTTCGTGACGAGCAGTACTTC
CASSQDRQGRFRDEQYF
>TRBJ1-1|TRBV19|-|-
TGTGCCAGTCGCAGCACCGAGGATTATGGCACTGAAGCTTTCTTT
CASRSTEDYGTEAFF
>TRBJ1-1|TRBV6-1|-|-
TGTGCCAGCAGTGAAGACACCCAAAGGGACACTGAAGCTTTCTTT
CASSEDTQRDTEAFF
>TRBJ1-1|TRBV11-2|-|few
TGTGCCAGCAGCTTGGAGTTGAACACTGAAGCTTTCTTT
CASSLELNTEAFF
>TRBJ2-7|TRBV28|-|few
TGTGCCAGCAATCAGGGGGGCGCGGACGAGCAGTACTTC
CASNQGGADEQYF
>TRBJ1-4|TRBV28|TRBD1|-
TGTGCCAGCGACGAAGGGGGCGGAACAAATGAAAAACTGTTTTTT
CASDEGGGTNEKLFF
>TRBJ2-7|TRBV2|-|-
TGTGCCAGCACCCGGACGACCCCCGAGCAGTACTTC
CASTRTTPEQYF
>TRBJ2-7|TRBV28|TRBD1|-
TGTGCCAGCAGCCCCTCCCTGGGACAGGGTTCCTACGAGCAGTACTTC
CASSPSLGQGSYEQYF
>TRBJ1-1|TRBV28|-|once
TGTGCCAGCTTGTCAGCCACTGAAGCTTTCTTT
CASLSATEAFF
>TRBJ2-7|TRBV4-3|-|-
TGCGCCAGCAGCCAAGTTCTTGACTTGGGTAGGCACGAGCAGTACTTC
CASSQVLDLGRHEQYF
>TRBJ2-1|TRBV27|TRBD1|-
TGTGCCAGCAGGTTACAGGGGGCGGGATACAATGAGCAGTTCTTC
CASRLQGAGYNEQFF
>TRBJ1-5|TRBV19|TRBD1|once
TGTGCCAGTAGTCCACAGGGGGGAACGGGCTTTCAGCCCCAGCATTTT
CASSPQGGTGFQPQHF
>TRBJ1-2|TRBV29-1|-|-
TGCAGCGTTGAAGGCGACGGGCGGTATGGCTACACCTTC
CSVEGDGRYGYTF
>TRBJ2-4|TRBV4-2|TRBD2|-
TGTGCCAGCAGCTTGGTCGGGGGGATTGAAAACATTCAGTACTTC
CASSLVGGIENIQYF
>TRBJ2-7|TRBV7-8|TRBD2|few
TGTGCCAGCAGCGTGACGGGAGGCCTCTTTCAGCACGAGCAGTACTTC
CASSVTGGLFQHEQYF
>TRBJ1-1|TRBV5-8|-|few
TGTGCCAGCAGCTTGGTAGGGGCACGCACTGAAGCTTTCTTT
CASSLVGARTEAFF
>TRBJ2-7|TRBV2|-|-
TGTGCCAGCAGTGAAGATCCAGCCCCCCGGTGCTTC
CASSEDPAPRCF
>TRBJ1-2|TRBV10-3|-|-
TGTGCCATCAGTACAGGGCACCGGGATGGCTACACCTTC
CAISTGHRDGYTF
>TRBJ1-5|TRBV15|-|few
TGTGCCACCAGCAACACAGAAAGGACAGAGGATAGCAATCAGCCCCAGCATTTT
CATSNTERTEDSNQPQHF
>TRBJ2-7|TRBV7-2|TRBD1|-
TGTGCCAGCAGCTTAGCGAATCAGGGGGCCTACGAGCAGTACTTC
CASSLANQGAYEQYF
>TRBJ2-7|TRBV7-2|TRBD1|-
TGTGCCAGCACCATGGGGACAGGACCTTACGAGCAGTACTTC
CASTMGTGPYEQYF
>TRBJ2-7|TRBV29-1|-|few
TGCAGCGTTGAAACGTCGACAGTACCCTACGAGCAGTACTTC
CSVETSTVPYEQYF
>TRBJ1-1|TRBV2|-|-
TGTGCCAGCAGCCTTACTCCCGCGGAGACTGAAGCTTTCTTT
CASSLTPAETEAFF
>TRBJ1-2|TRBV7-2|TRBD1|-
TGTGCCAGCAGCAAAGACAGGGTTTCTTCGCTTAACTATGGCTACACCTTC
CASSKDRVSSLNYGYTF
>TRBJ1-5|TRBV28|-|-
TGTGCCAGCAGCTTACCCCTCGTCGACCAGAACATCTTTAGCAATCAGCCCCAGCATTTT
CASSLPLVDQNIFSNQPQHF
>TRBJ2-7|TRBV11-2|TRBD1|-
TGTGCCAGCAGCTTAGATTTTGGACAGGGGACCTACGAGCAGTACTTC
CASSLDFGQGTYEQYF
>TRBJ1-2|TRBV7-2|-|few
TGTGCCAGCAGCTTGATGCTGACAACCTATGGCTACACCTTC
CASSLMLTTYGYTF
>TRBJ2-1|TRBV6-1|TRBD1|few
TGTGCCAGCAGTGAAGGGACAGGGGGCAATGAGCAGTTCTTC
CASSEGTGGNEQFF
>TRBJ1-2|TRBV6-1|-|-
TGTGCCAGCAGTGAAGGGACCACAGTATTGCCCTACACCTTC
CASSEGTTVLPYTF
>TRBJ2-2|TRBV30|TRBD2|-
TGTGCCTGGAGAGCGGGACTAGCCTCGAACACCGGGGAGCTGTTTTTT
CAWRAGLASNTGELFF
>TRBJ2-7|TRBV18|TRBD1|-
TGTGCCAGCTCACCTACCATAGGACAGGGCCCGTCCTACGAGCAGTACTTC
CASSPTIGQGPSYEQYF
>TRBJ1-2|TRBV4-3|-|-
TGCGCCAGCAGCCAAGATTCACTCTATGGCTACACCTTC
CASSQDSLYGYTF
>TRBJ2-3|TRBV9|-|few
TGTGCCAGCAGCGTAGAAGGGGCCCGCACAGATACGCAGTATTTT
CASSVEGARTDTQYF
>TRBJ1-1|TRBV7-2|TRBD1|few
TGTGCCAGCAGCTCGGACAGGGGCCCCTATGAAGCTTTCTTT
CASSSDRGPYEAFF
>TRBJ2-7|TRBV23-1|TRBD2|-
TGCGCCAGCAGTCCTTTTGGGGAGGGTTTGGGGGAGCAGTACTTC
CASSPFGEGLGEQYF
>TRBJ2-7|TRBV30|TRBD2|once
TGTGCCTCTATAAGACTAGCGGGAGGGCCCGGAGAGCAGTACTTC
CASIRLAGGPGEQYF
>TRBJ1-1|TRBV11-2|TRBD1|-
TGTGCCAGCAGCTACGCAGGGGGAAACACTGAAGCTTTCTTT
CASSYAGGNTEAFF